A selection of T cell receptor beta chains follows, all from one sample in a study of identical twins. TCRdb independently ran MiXCR on the 5' RACE reads; one entry per CDR3 protein. The sample shows 270,000 or so distinct CDR3 sequences, 6.5% to 9.5% of them seen only once. The same data also went into a second study, on yellow fever vaccine responses in identical twins.

The sequencing input was CD8+ T cells sorted from blood. The receptor source for this set is a woman aged 18-29 years in good health. CDR3s include the opening cysteine and the closing phenylalanine or tryptophan. D genes are given only for firm matches. Some rows have no size entry. The others give once, few or many, or a class for an expanded clone.

J,D,size,V,DNA,CDR3
TRBJ2-7,-,few,TRBV11-2,TGTGCCAGCAGCCAGAATTCCCTGGGCAACTACGAGCAGTACTTC,CASSQNSLGNYEQYF
TRBJ2-5,TRBD2,few,TRBV11-1,TGTGCCAGCAGCTCTAGCCTATCAAGCGGGGGGGCGTATAATCAAGAGACCCAGTACTTC,CASSSSLSSGGAYNQETQYF
TRBJ2-7,-,few,TRBV9,TGTGCCAGCAGCGTAGGAGATAGGGGGTTCTACGAGCAGTACTTC,CASSVGDRGFYEQYF
TRBJ2-1,-,few,TRBV5-1,TGCGCCAGCAGCTTTGCTCCGGAACCTGAGCAGTTCTTC,CASSFAPEPEQFF
TRBJ2-3,-,many,TRBV6-5,TGTGCCAGCAGTTTGAGGAGCACAGATACGCAGTATTTT,CASSLRSTDTQYF
TRBJ2-2,-,-,TRBV11-3,TGTGCCAGCAGCCCTGTTAGCGGAGACTTCACCGGGGAGCTGTTTTTT,CASSPVSGDFTGELFF
TRBJ2-3,TRBD1,-,TRBV11-2,TGTGCCAGCAGCTGGCCGGGACAGGAAGGCACAGATACGCAGTATTTT,CASSWPGQEGTDTQYF
TRBJ2-7,-,-,TRBV9,TGTGCCAGCAGCGTAGGTTCGACCCGCTACGAGCAGTACTTC,CASSVGSTRYEQYF
TRBJ1-6,-,many,TRBV3-1,TGTGCCAGCAGCCGAAGTGACGTGGGGTATAATTCACCCCTCCACTTT,CASSRSDVGYNSPLHF
TRBJ2-1,TRBD2,many,TRBV29-1,TGCAGCCAGACTAGCGGGGTTAGCAATGAGCAGTTCTTC,CSQTSGVSNEQFF
TRBJ2-1,TRBD2,few,TRBV28,TGTGCCAGCAGAGCCGGGACTAGCGTAAAAAATGAGCAGTTCTTC,CASRAGTSVKNEQFF
TRBJ2-1,TRBD2,-,TRBV29-1,TGCAGCGTTGAGCCGGGGGGGTACAATGAGCAGTTCTTC,CSVEPGGYNEQFF
TRBJ2-7,-,-,TRBV12-3/TRBV12-4,TGTGCCAGCAGCTTTACCACCGGGTTGGGACGCGAAAACCCCTTTTTGAGGTTC,CASSFTTGLGRENPFLRF
TRBJ2-7,TRBD2,-,TRBV20-1,TGCAGTGCTAACCCCGGGACTAGCGTTTCCTACGAGCAGTACTTC,CSANPGTSVSYEQYF
TRBJ2-2,-,few,TRBV20-1,TGCAGTGCTAGAGATTGGGATGCCATTCTATCGGCCGGGGAGCTGTTTTTT,CSARDWDAILSAGELFF
TRBJ2-7,-,few,TRBV29-1,TGCAGCGTTGATCAGGGGAACGAGCAGTACTTC,CSVDQGNEQYF
TRBJ2-7,-,-,TRBV27,TGTGCCAGCAGTTCCCCCGGGGACCAACCGAGCGAGCAGTACTTC,CASSSPGDQPSEQYF
TRBJ2-1,-,many,TRBV20-1,TGCAGTGCTAGTTCGAGACACCCCTCCTACAATGAGCAGTTCTTC,CSASSRHPSYNEQFF
TRBJ2-7,-,many,TRBV11-2,TGTGCCAGCAGCTTAGGGCCAGCTTACGAGCAGTACTTC,CASSLGPAYEQYF
TRBJ2-1,TRBD2,few,TRBV6-4,TGTGCCAGCAGTGTTATAGGAGCGGGAGCCGAGCAGTTCTTC,CASSVIGAGAEQFF
TRBJ2-7,-,few,TRBV14,TGTGCCAGCAGCCATTTCGAGGGGAGGTCCGAGCAGTACTTC,CASSHFEGRSEQYF
TRBJ2-5,TRBD2,-,TRBV7-3,TGTGCCAGCAGAATATATCCTCTCTCCGGGAGGCGAGAGACCCAGTACTTC,CASRIYPLSGRRETQYF
TRBJ2-6,-,few,TRBV27,TGTGCCAGCGCAGAGTATACAAGCTCTGGGGCCAACGTCCTGACTTTC,CASAEYTSSGANVLTF
TRBJ2-7,-,-,TRBV6-5,TGTGCCAGCAGTTACTCGAAGTTTGCGAACTACGAGCAGTACTTC,CASSYSKFANYEQYF
TRBJ2-7,-,many,TRBV21-1,TGTGCCAGCAGCAATATCCCTTCCCCGGGACAGCGTCCCTTTTACGAGCAGTACTTC,CASSNIPSPGQRPFYEQYF
TRBJ2-5,TRBD1,few,TRBV6-1,TGTGCCAGCAAAAGCGGACAGGGCCAAGAGACCCAGTACTTC,CASKSGQGQETQYF
TRBJ2-5,-,-,TRBV27,TGTGCCAGCAGTTTTAAGCCGCACCAAGAGACCCAGTACTTC,CASSFKPHQETQYF
TRBJ1-2,-,many,TRBV5-5,TGTGCCAGCAGCTTGGGATACGAACAGGTTCACTATGGCTACACCTTC,CASSLGYEQVHYGYTF
TRBJ2-1,TRBD2,few,TRBV15,TGTGCCACCAGCAGAGTGGGACAAGCGGGAGGGCCGTCCTACAATGAGCAGTTCTTC,CATSRVGQAGGPSYNEQFF
TRBJ2-4,TRBD2,-,TRBV27,TGTGCCAGCAGTTTCCGAGGTCCCCGGGGAGGGGTGGGAAACATTCAGTACTTC,CASSFRGPRGGVGNIQYF
TRBJ2-1,TRBD2,-,TRBV29-1,TGCAGCGTTGAAGGACTAGCGGGGATACCTTACAATGAGCAGTTCTTC,CSVEGLAGIPYNEQFF
TRBJ2-2,-,-,TRBV7-6,TGTGCCAGCAGCTTAGCGATTCGGGACACCGGGGAGCTGTTTTTT,CASSLAIRDTGELFF
TRBJ2-7,TRBD2,few,TRBV10-3,TGTGCCACCGCGGGGGGTAGCTACGAGCAGTACTTC,CATAGGSYEQYF
TRBJ2-5,TRBD2,-,TRBV20-1,TGCAGTGCTAGAGATCAAAGCGGGACCTACCAAGAGACCCAGTACTTC,CSARDQSGTYQETQYF
TRBJ2-2,-,many,TRBV7-7,TGTGCTAGCAGCTTAGCCAGCACCGGGGAGCTGTTTTTT,CASSLASTGELFF
TRBJ2-7,-,few,TRBV7-9,TGTGCCAGCAGCTTAGGGCAAACTGGAACCTACGAGCAGTACTTC,CASSLGQTGTYEQYF
TRBJ2-5,TRBD2,few,TRBV6-1,TGTGCCAGCACCCCGAGCGGGGGGGCCCAGGAGACCCAGTACTTC,CASTPSGGAQETQYF
TRBJ2-5,TRBD2,few,TRBV12-3/TRBV12-4,TGTGCCAGCAGTTTATTAGCGGGGGGGCTGGAGACCCAGTACTTC,CASSLLAGGLETQYF
TRBJ2-7,-,many,TRBV7-9,TGTGCCAGCAGCTTAGATGGAGGGACCACGTACTTC,CASSLDGGTTYF
TRBJ2-3,-,-,TRBV7-7,TGTGCTAGCAGCAAAACGATCACCTCCACAGATACGCAGTATTTT,CASSKTITSTDTQYF
TRBJ2-5,-,many,TRBV6-1,TGTGCCAGCAGCACCATCCCGCAGGGGCCCCCGGAGACCCAGTACTTC,CASSTIPQGPPETQYF
TRBJ1-1,-,-,TRBV19,TGTGCCAGTAGTATTGGGCACGCTTACACTGAAGCTTTCTTT,CASSIGHAYTEAFF
TRBJ2-3,-,many,TRBV11-1,TGTGCCAGCAGCTTCTTCAGGTCGCAAGGGCCAGATACGCAGTATTTT,CASSFFRSQGPDTQYF
TRBJ2-1,-,many,TRBV21-1,TGTGCCAGCAGCAAACGCGGGCACAGGATCCGAGACTCCTACAATGAGCAGTTCTTC,CASSKRGHRIRDSYNEQFF
TRBJ2-7,TRBD2,few,TRBV20-1,TGCAGTGCTAGAGATTCGAGGCTAGCGGGCCTCTACGAGCAGTACTTC,CSARDSRLAGLYEQYF
TRBJ1-5,TRBD1,many,TRBV6-2/TRBV6-3,TGTGCCAGCAGTTATAGGAGGGACAGAGAATATAGCAATCAGCCCCAGCATTTT,CASSYRRDREYSNQPQHF
TRBJ2-2,-,many,TRBV24-1,TGTGCCACCAGTGATTTGCTCCTCGGGGAGCTGTTTTTT,CATSDLLLGELFF
TRBJ2-1,-,many,TRBV11-2,TGTGCCAGCAGCTTTGAACCTGGGATGGATGAGCAGTTCTTC,CASSFEPGMDEQFF
TRBJ2-1,-,few,TRBV7-3,TGTGCCAGCAGCTCTAACCCTAAAAATGAGCAGTTCTTC,CASSSNPKNEQFF
TRBJ2-2,-,few,TRBV20-1,TGCAGTGCTACGGATCCATACACCGGGGAGCTGTTTTTT,CSATDPYTGELFF
TRBJ2-5,TRBD1,many,TRBV28,TGTGCCAGCAGTTTCGCCATAGACAGGGGCCAAGAGACCCAGTACTTC,CASSFAIDRGQETQYF
TRBJ2-7,-,-,TRBV13,TGTGCCAGCAGCTTAGGTAATGTGCCCGAGCAGTACTTC,CASSLGNVPEQYF
TRBJ2-1,-,many,TRBV11-3,TGTGCCAGCAGCTTAGCGGGGTGGAATGAGCAGTTCTTC,CASSLAGWNEQFF
TRBJ2-1,-,few,TRBV28,TGTGCCAGCAGTTTCCAGGCTGGAGGGGGGCCTTTTAGCTCCTACAATGAGCAGTTCTTC,CASSFQAGGGPFSSYNEQFF
TRBJ2-3,-,many,TRBV12-3/TRBV12-4,TGTGCCAGCAGGGAAGTAGCAATCACAGATACGCAGTATTTT,CASREVAITDTQYF